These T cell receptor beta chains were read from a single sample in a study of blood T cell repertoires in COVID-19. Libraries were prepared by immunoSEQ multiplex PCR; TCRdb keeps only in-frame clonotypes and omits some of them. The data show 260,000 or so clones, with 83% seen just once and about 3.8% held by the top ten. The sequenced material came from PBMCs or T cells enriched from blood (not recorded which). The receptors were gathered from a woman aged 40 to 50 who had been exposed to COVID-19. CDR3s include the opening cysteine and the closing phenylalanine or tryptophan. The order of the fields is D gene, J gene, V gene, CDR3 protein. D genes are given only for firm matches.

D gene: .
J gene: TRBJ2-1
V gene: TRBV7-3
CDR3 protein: CASSPNAGWDEQFF

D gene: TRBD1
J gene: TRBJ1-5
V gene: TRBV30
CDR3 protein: CAWDTGVGGQPQHF

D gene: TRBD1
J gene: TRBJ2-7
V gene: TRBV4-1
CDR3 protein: CASSPVGQDPPKYF

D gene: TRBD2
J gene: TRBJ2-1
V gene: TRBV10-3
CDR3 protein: CAIKAGDSYNEQFF

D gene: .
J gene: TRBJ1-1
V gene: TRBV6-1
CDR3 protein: CASSDGGAAEAFF

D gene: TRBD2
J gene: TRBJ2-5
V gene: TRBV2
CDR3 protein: CASSAGGRGETQYF

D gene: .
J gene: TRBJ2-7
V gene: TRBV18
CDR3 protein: CASSENRAFYEQYF

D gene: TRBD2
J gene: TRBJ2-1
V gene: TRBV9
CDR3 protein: CASSGPRGDYNEQFF

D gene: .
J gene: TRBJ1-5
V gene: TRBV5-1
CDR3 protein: CASSPGEGGNQPQHF

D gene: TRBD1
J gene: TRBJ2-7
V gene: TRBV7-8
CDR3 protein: CASSFHSGTGVLEQYF

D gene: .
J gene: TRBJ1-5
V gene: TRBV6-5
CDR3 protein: CASSRLIGANQPQHF

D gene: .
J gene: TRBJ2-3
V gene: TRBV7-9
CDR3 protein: CASSLGQGTDTQYF

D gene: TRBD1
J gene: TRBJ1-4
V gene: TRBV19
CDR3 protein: CASRADRASREKLFF

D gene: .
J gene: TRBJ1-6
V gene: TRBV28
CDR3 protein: CASSWEGRGNSPLHF

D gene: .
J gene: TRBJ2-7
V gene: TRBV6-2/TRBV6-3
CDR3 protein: CASSYSIGTFASYEQYF

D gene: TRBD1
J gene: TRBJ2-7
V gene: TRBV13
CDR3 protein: CASSLGGQDFYEQYF

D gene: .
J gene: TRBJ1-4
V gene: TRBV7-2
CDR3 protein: CASSWDRGIDEKLFF

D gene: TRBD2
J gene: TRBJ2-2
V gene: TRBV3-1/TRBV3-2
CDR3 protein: CASSQGLAGVYTGELFF

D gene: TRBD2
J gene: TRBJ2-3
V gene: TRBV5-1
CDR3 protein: CASTPSGGAGDTQYF

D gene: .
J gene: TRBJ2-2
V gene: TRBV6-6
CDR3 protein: CASNPGMNTGELFF

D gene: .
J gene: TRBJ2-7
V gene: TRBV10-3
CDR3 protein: CAIGGTGTYEQYF

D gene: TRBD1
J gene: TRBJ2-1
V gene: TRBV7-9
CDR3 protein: CASSLGQGASNEQFF

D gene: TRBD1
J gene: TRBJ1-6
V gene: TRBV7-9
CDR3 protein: CASSLGGGVGSSPLHF

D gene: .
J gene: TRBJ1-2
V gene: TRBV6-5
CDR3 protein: CASSYSYSFYGYTF

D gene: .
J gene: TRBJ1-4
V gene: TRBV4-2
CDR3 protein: CASSQESVTNEKLFF

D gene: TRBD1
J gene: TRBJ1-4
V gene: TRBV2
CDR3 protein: CASSEVTPGQGNEKLFF

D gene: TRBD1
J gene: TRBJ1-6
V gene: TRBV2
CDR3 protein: CASTPGQGRFNSPLHF

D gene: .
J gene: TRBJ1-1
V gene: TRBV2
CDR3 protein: CASSDRGAPSSEAFF

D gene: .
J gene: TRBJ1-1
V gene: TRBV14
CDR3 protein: CASSQDLGQGPTEAFF

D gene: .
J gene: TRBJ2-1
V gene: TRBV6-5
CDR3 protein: CASSPRPNEQFF

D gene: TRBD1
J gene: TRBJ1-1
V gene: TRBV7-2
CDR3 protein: CASSFRWGQGIYSEAFF

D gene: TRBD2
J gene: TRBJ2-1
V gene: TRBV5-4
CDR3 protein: CASTSPSSGDYNEQFF

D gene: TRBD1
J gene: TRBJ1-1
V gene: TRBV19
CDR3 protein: CASSLSGQRTEAFF